Presented here are 15 T cell receptor beta chains from one specimen sequenced in a study of blood T cell repertoires in COVID-19. The data were produced by immunoSEQ multiplex PCR, yet TCRdb's version contains in-frame clones alone and is incomplete. The sample has around 260,000 clones; about 88% are singletons. What was sequenced was peripheral blood. These receptor sequences come from a young man with active or convalescent COVID-19.

This chain uses TRBV7-9 with TRBJ2-7; D might be TRBD1 (6 bases). Looked up from germline, CDR1 is SEHNR and CDR2 is FQNEAQ (reference sequence). Trimming stripped 5 bases from V and 2 bases from J, with 13 bases between. CDR3 length equals 14 residues. The CDR3 loop reads CASSPRDTTYEQYF. Written as DNA, the CDR3 is TGTGCCAGCAGCCCACGGGACACTACCTACGAGCAGTACTTC.

The chain carries TRBV3-1 (or the pseudogene TRBV3-2) and TRBJ1-1, with unresolved D. Trimming took off 7 bases at V and 1 base at J, with 22 bases between the two ends. The CDR3 has 17 amino acids. Germline-derived CDR1 and CDR2 are LGHDT and YNNKEL (reference sequence). The CDR3 protein is CASNPNKTKTTNTEAFF. CDR3 nucleotide sequence: TGTGCCAGCAACCCGAATAAAACAAAGACAACGAACACTGAAGCTTTCTTT.

This clone was picked up one time. The genes are TRBV6-6 and TRBJ1-1, with D possibly being TRBD1 (5 bases). The V end lost 2 bases, the J end lost 5 bases, and 12 bases lay between the germline ends. Germline values: CDR1 MNHNY, CDR2 SVGAGI (reference sequence). This CDR3 region has 14 residues. The CDR3 spells CASSYVGGWTEAFF. CDR3 sequence (DNA): TGTGCCAGCAGTTACGTCGGGGGATGGACTGAAGCTTTCTTT.

The chain links TRBV15 to TRBJ2-7; perhaps TRBD2 as D (5 bases). V was pared by 5 bases and J by 2 bases, with 16 bases between. This CDR3 is 15 amino acids long. Looked up from germline, CDR1 is LNHNV and CDR2 is YYDKDF (reference sequence). CDR3 sequence (DNA): TGTGCCACCAGCCCCCCTAGCAGTGCTACCTACGAGCAGTACTTC. Protein sequence: CATSPPSSATYEQYF.

V and J are TRBV4-1 and TRBJ1-2; weak D call: TRBD1 (5 bases). Germline loops: CDR1 MGHRA, CDR2 YSYEKL. The CDR3 is made up of 14 amino acids. Trimming took off 9 bases at V and 2 bases at J, with 16 bases between the two ends. The CDR3 sequence is CASSGSTGNYGYTF. For the CDR3, the DNA is TGCGCCAGTTCAGGCAGTACAGGAAACTATGGCTACACCTTC.

The chain employs TRBV27 and TRBJ2-7; D not resolved. Deletions cut 0 bases from V and 3 bases from J, with 6 bases between. The CDR3 consists of 13 residues. From germline, CDR1 is MNHEY and CDR2 SMNVEV (reference sequence). The CDR3 loop reads CASSLSGGYEQYF. CDR3 nucleotides: TGTGCCAGCAGTTTATCCGGCGGCTACGAGCAGTACTTC.

This chain connects TRBV6-7 to TRBJ2-3; 7 bases agree with TRBD2. TRBV6-7 qualifies as an ORF whose function is uncertain. V dropped 6 bases and J dropped 0; count of bases not matched to a gene: 12. CDR3 length equals 17 residues. CDR3 in amino acids: CASRPRGDETSTDTQYF. In DNA form, the CDR3 reads TGTGCCAGCAGACCCCGGGGGGATGAAACTAGCACAGATACGCAGTATTTT.

In this sample, this clone turned up a few times. J is TRBJ2-7 and V is TRBV10-2, with D tentatively TRBD1 (6 bases). The V end lost 0 bases, the J end lost 5 bases, and 11 bases lay between the germline ends. Germline lookup yields CDR1 WSHSY and CDR2 SAAADI. The CDR3 extends over 14 amino acids. The CDR3 protein is CASSESAGVHEQYF. The CDR3 DNA reads as TGCGCCAGCAGTGAGTCGGCAGGGGTACACGAGCAGTACTTC.

This clone was seen only a few times. The chain joins TRBV5-5 to TRBJ1-4; tentative D call: TRBD1 (5 bases). Trimming removed 5 bases from V and 3 bases from J, with 11 bases in between. The CDR3 has 14 amino acids. Germline V gives CDR1 SGHKS, CDR2 YYEKEE (reference sequence). Here the CDR3 reads CASRQGIANEKLFF. The DNA for the CDR3 is TGTGCCAGCAGGCAGGGAATCGCTAATGAAAAACTGTTTTTT.

There are a few counts of this clone. The rearrangement uses TRBV29-1 and TRBJ2-1; D may be TRBD2 (5 bases). Deletions cut 7 bases from V and 7 bases from J, with 14 bases between. Germline CDR1 and CDR2: SQVTM and ANQGSEA. This CDR3 has 12 residues. CDR3 sequence (DNA): TGCAGCGCTCGACCCCGGGGAAATGAGCAGTTCTTC. It is translated as CSARPRGNEQFF.

The chain is built from TRBV29-1 and TRBJ2-1, with D perhaps TRBD1 (6 bases). Germline V gene sequence: CDR1 SQVTM, CDR2 ANQGSEA. The germline V and J ends were trimmed by 6 bases and 2 bases, with 14 bases remaining between them. This CDR3 spans 14 amino acids. As DNA, the CDR3 is TGCAGCGTCGTTCACAGGGATACCTACAATGAGCAGTTCTTC. Its translation is CSVVHRDTYNEQFF.

The J gene is TRBJ2-3, the V gene TRBV9, with 8 bases identical to TRBD2. The V and J ends lost 0 bases and 2 bases, in that order; junction bases with no gene match: 2. The germline V gene has CDR1 SGDLS and CDR2 YYNGEE. The CDR3 sequence is 15 residues long. The CDR3 bases are TGTGCCAGCAGCGTAGTAGCGGGGTTCACAGATACGCAGTATTTT. It yields the protein CASSVVAGFTDTQYF.

This chain connects TRBV9 to TRBJ1-3; D uncertain. This CDR3 region has 16 residues. Germline CDR1 is SGDLS and CDR2 is YYNGEE. Between the trimmed V and J ends, which lost 4 bases and 1 base, there was a span of 15 bases. This chain's CDR3 is CASSPRMVFSGNTIYF. For the CDR3, the DNA is TGTGCCAGCAGCCCGAGGATGGTCTTTTCTGGAAACACCATATATTTT.

The gene calls are TRBV19 and TRBJ1-2; the D gene is possibly TRBD1 (5 bases). The V gene lost 10 bases and the J gene lost 0 bases, with 18 bases spanning the gap. In germline, CDR1 is LNHDA, CDR2 SQIVND (reference sequence). This CDR3 is 15 amino acids long. The CDR3 sequence is CATTKVGGANYGYTF. The CDR3 nucleotides read TGTGCCACAACGAAGGTCGGGGGAGCTAACTATGGCTACACCTTC.

V usage is TRBV6-2 or TRBV6-3 and J usage is TRBJ1-2; no reliable D call. This CDR3 comprises 14 residues. V dropped 4 bases and J dropped 2 bases, with 11 bases sitting between them. Germline CDR1 reads MNHEY; CDR2 reads SVGEGT. The CDR3 DNA is TGTGCCAGCAGTTTTAGTGCGGGGAACTATGGCTACACCTTC. This translates into CASSFSAGNYGYTF.